This T cell receptor (beta chain) is from a study of T cells in Graves' hyperthyroidism and ophthalmopathy. Amplified TCR beta CDR3 regions derived from RNA transcripts. The study used the HTBI primer set for a first-round RT-PCR of the TCR CDR3. TCRdb used MiXCR to reprocess the multiplex PCR reads, holding one entry per CDR3 protein. This sample has about 300,000 distinct CDR3 sequences, with roughly 13% found just once. This clonotype occurred a few times. This CDR3 spans 13 amino acids. Trimming cost V 2 bases and J 2 bases, with 4 bases left between them. Germline values: CDR1 MNHGY, CDR2 SVAAGI. What was sequenced was blood. The V gene is TRBV6-9, the J gene TRBJ1-3; D not certain. The clonotype was recovered from a woman in her forties with Graves' hyperthyroidism. The CDR3 is CASSYTAGNTIYF. The CDR3 nucleotides read TGTGCCAGCAGTTATACGGCTGGAAACACCATATATTTT.